A selection of T cell receptor beta chains follows, all from one sample in a study of shared clonotypes between healthy human individuals. The repertoire was sequenced with immunoSEQ multiplex PCR; TCRdb's copy has only in-frame clones and lacks some. The top ten clones hold 0.057% of a sample with about 610,000 clones, 97% of them seen once. Sequences were obtained from naive CD4+ T cells sorted from blood. All receptors derive from a woman aged 25 to 39 in good health. CDR3s include the opening cysteine and the closing phenylalanine or tryptophan. A D gene is named only where the DNA matches it firmly. Not every row has a clone size; where given, it reads once, few, many or a size class.

V gene: TRBV6-1
J gene: TRBJ2-5
CDR3 length: 15
clone size: .
D gene: TRBD2
CDR3 DNA: TGTGCCAGCAGTGAACAGGGGACTAGCGTGGAGACCCAGTACTTC
CDR3 protein: CASSEQGTSVETQYF

V gene: TRBV19
J gene: TRBJ2-3
CDR3 length: 15
clone size: .
D gene: .
CDR3 DNA: TGTGCCAGTAGTACCCAGGCGCGGCAGGCAGATACGCAGTATTTT
CDR3 protein: CASSTQARQADTQYF

V gene: TRBV28
J gene: TRBJ1-1
CDR3 length: 16
clone size: once
D gene: .
CDR3 DNA: TGTGCCAGCAGTATCTTAACACAGGCTTCAGGGACTGAAGCTTTCTTT
CDR3 protein: CASSILTQASGTEAFF

V gene: TRBV25-1
J gene: TRBJ1-3
CDR3 length: 16
clone size: .
D gene: .
CDR3 DNA: TGTGCCAGCAGTGGGGGAGGAGACGGCTTGGGAAACACCATATATTTT
CDR3 protein: CASSGGGDGLGNTIYF

V gene: TRBV28
J gene: TRBJ1-5
CDR3 length: 16
clone size: .
D gene: .
CDR3 DNA: TGTGCCAGCACTTCTGGTCGAAGGGGTCGCAATCAGCCCCAGCATTTT
CDR3 protein: CASTSGRRGRNQPQHF

V gene: TRBV7-2
J gene: TRBJ1-2
CDR3 length: 14
clone size: .
D gene: .
CDR3 DNA: TGTGCCAGCAGCCCCCAGTGGGACAACTATGGCTACACCTTC
CDR3 protein: CASSPQWDNYGYTF

V gene: TRBV28
J gene: TRBJ2-5
CDR3 length: 11
clone size: .
D gene: .
CDR3 DNA: TGTGCCAGCAGTAATCCTCGCCCCCAGTACTTC
CDR3 protein: CASSNPRPQYF

V gene: TRBV6-6
J gene: TRBJ1-1
CDR3 length: 14
clone size: .
D gene: .
CDR3 DNA: TGTGCCAGCAGTTACTTTGACGTGAACACTGAAGCTTTCTTT
CDR3 protein: CASSYFDVNTEAFF

V gene: TRBV5-1
J gene: TRBJ1-5
CDR3 length: 16
clone size: .
D gene: TRBD1
CDR3 DNA: TGCGCCAGCAGCTTCCCGACAGGGGATCGGAATCAGCCCCAGCATTTT
CDR3 protein: CASSFPTGDRNQPQHF

V gene: TRBV19
J gene: TRBJ1-1
CDR3 length: 15
clone size: .
D gene: TRBD1
CDR3 DNA: TGTGCCAGTAATCCGTACAGGGGTTTGAACACTGAAGCTTTCTTT
CDR3 protein: CASNPYRGLNTEAFF

V gene: TRBV13
J gene: TRBJ2-2
CDR3 length: 14
clone size: once
D gene: .
CDR3 DNA: TGTGCCAGCAGCTTATGGGCCCTCTCGGGGGAGCTGTTTTTT
CDR3 protein: CASSLWALSGELFF

V gene: TRBV6-5
J gene: TRBJ2-7
CDR3 length: 15
clone size: .
D gene: TRBD2
CDR3 DNA: TGTGCCAGCAGACAACTAGCGGGAATCACCTACGAGCAGTACTTC
CDR3 protein: CASRQLAGITYEQYF

V gene: TRBV28
J gene: TRBJ1-5
CDR3 length: 14
clone size: .
D gene: TRBD1
CDR3 DNA: TGTGCCAGCAGCGGACAGGGTGGCAATCAGCCCCAGCATTTT
CDR3 protein: CASSGQGGNQPQHF

V gene: TRBV5-1
J gene: TRBJ2-1
CDR3 length: 16
clone size: .
D gene: TRBD1
CDR3 DNA: TGCGCCAGCAGCAGCCTCCGGGACAGGGGGCGAAATGAGCAGTTCTTC
CDR3 protein: CASSSLRDRGRNEQFF

V gene: TRBV28
J gene: TRBJ1-1
CDR3 length: 14
clone size: .
D gene: TRBD1
CDR3 DNA: TGTGCCATCCAACAGGGGGCAGAGAACACTGAAGCTTTCTTT
CDR3 protein: CAIQQGAENTEAFF

V gene: TRBV2
J gene: TRBJ2-2
CDR3 length: 15
clone size: .
D gene: .
CDR3 DNA: TGTGCCAGCAGTTTGGCCGGATCGAACACCGGGGAGCTGTTTTTT
CDR3 protein: CASSLAGSNTGELFF

V gene: TRBV10-1
J gene: TRBJ2-1
CDR3 length: 14
clone size: .
D gene: .
CDR3 DNA: TGCGCCAGCAGTGCCCGGGAGCGGTACAATGAGCAGTTCTTC
CDR3 protein: CASSARERYNEQFF

V gene: TRBV27
J gene: TRBJ1-1
CDR3 length: 13
clone size: .
D gene: .
CDR3 DNA: TGTGCCAGCAGGGCCGAGGGTTTTGGGAGAGCTTTCTTT
CDR3 protein: CASRAEGFGRAFF

V gene: TRBV11-3
J gene: TRBJ2-2
CDR3 length: 16
clone size: .
D gene: .
CDR3 DNA: TGTGCCAGCAGCCTCCCCCACGGGTCGAACACCGGGGAGCTGTTTTTT
CDR3 protein: CASSLPHGSNTGELFF

V gene: TRBV11-2
J gene: TRBJ2-1
CDR3 length: 16
clone size: .
D gene: TRBD1
CDR3 DNA: TGTGCCAGCAGCTTAGCCAGGGGGCCTTCCTACAATGAGCAGTTCTTC
CDR3 protein: CASSLARGPSYNEQFF

V gene: TRBV5-4
J gene: TRBJ2-5
CDR3 length: 13
clone size: .
D gene: .
CDR3 DNA: TGTGCCAGCAGCTTGGGCGACCAAGAGACCCAGTACTTC
CDR3 protein: CASSLGDQETQYF

V gene: TRBV28
J gene: TRBJ1-2
CDR3 length: 15
clone size: .
D gene: .
CDR3 DNA: .
CDR3 protein: CASLGAGYTFGSGTF

V gene: TRBV11-2
J gene: TRBJ2-5
CDR3 length: 15
clone size: .
D gene: .
CDR3 DNA: TGTGCCAGCAGACGACAGGGGAGGGTGCAAGAGACCCAGTACTTC
CDR3 protein: CASRRQGRVQETQYF

V gene: TRBV6-6
J gene: TRBJ2-7
CDR3 length: 14
clone size: .
D gene: TRBD1
CDR3 DNA: TGTGCCAGCAGTTACGACAGGGCAACCTACGAGCAGTACTTC
CDR3 protein: CASSYDRATYEQYF

V gene: TRBV19
J gene: TRBJ2-7
CDR3 length: 14
clone size: .
D gene: .
CDR3 DNA: TGTGCCAGTAGTATCGTCTGGGTATCCGACGAGCAGTACTTC
CDR3 protein: CASSIVWVSDEQYF

V gene: TRBV7-6
J gene: TRBJ2-3
CDR3 length: 17
clone size: .
D gene: .
CDR3 DNA: TGTGCCAGCACCTCCCCCCCAGGGCCCGTCACAACAGATACGCAGTATTTT
CDR3 protein: CASTSPPGPVTTDTQYF

V gene: TRBV29-1
J gene: TRBJ1-4
CDR3 length: 12
clone size: .
D gene: .
CDR3 DNA: TGCAGCGTTCTGGGCTCGGGTGAAAAACTGTTTTTT
CDR3 protein: CSVLGSGEKLFF

V gene: TRBV7-2
J gene: TRBJ2-2
CDR3 length: 15
clone size: .
D gene: TRBD2
CDR3 DNA: TGTGCCAGCCTGGCCCGGGACTATTCGTTCGGGGAGCTGTTTTTT
CDR3 protein: CASLARDYSFGELFF

V gene: TRBV6-7
J gene: TRBJ2-2
CDR3 length: 15
clone size: .
D gene: .
CDR3 DNA: TGTGCCAGCAGTTACGTGACGAAAGGGACCGGGGAGCTGTTTTTT
CDR3 protein: CASSYVTKGTGELFF

V gene: TRBV19
J gene: TRBJ2-5
CDR3 length: 13
clone size: .
D gene: TRBD2
CDR3 DNA: TGTGCCAGTAGTCGCGCGGGGGGAGAGACCCAGTACTTC
CDR3 protein: CASSRAGGETQYF

V gene: TRBV28
J gene: TRBJ1-2
CDR3 length: 14
clone size: .
D gene: TRBD1
CDR3 DNA: TGTGCCAGCAGAATACAGGGGAATATTGGTGGCTACACCTTC
CDR3 protein: CASRIQGNIGGYTF

V gene: TRBV5-6
J gene: TRBJ1-5
CDR3 length: 14
clone size: .
D gene: .
CDR3 DNA: TGTGCCAGCAGCTCGGGACGGGGAGATCAGCCCCAGCATTTT
CDR3 protein: CASSSGRGDQPQHF

V gene: TRBV19
J gene: TRBJ2-5
CDR3 length: 14
clone size: .
D gene: .
CDR3 DNA: TGTGCCAGTAGTACCGGACCGAGAGCGGAAGGCCAGTACTTC
CDR3 protein: CASSTGPRAEGQYF

V gene: TRBV15
J gene: TRBJ2-5
CDR3 length: 17
clone size: .
D gene: .
CDR3 DNA: TGTGCCACCAGCAGAGGCCGTGTTGGGAACAGGGCGGAGACCCAGTACTTC
CDR3 protein: CATSRGRVGNRAETQYF

V gene: TRBV7-2
J gene: TRBJ2-7
CDR3 length: 13
clone size: once
D gene: .
CDR3 DNA: TGTGCCAGCAGCGTCCAGATCCTCTACGAGCAGTACTTC
CDR3 protein: CASSVQILYEQYF

V gene: TRBV21-1
J gene: TRBJ2-5
CDR3 length: 21
clone size: .
D gene: .
CDR3 DNA: TGTGCCAGCAGCAAAAGGGCCCGACTAGCGGGAGGGATACGGGCAGGCGAGACCCAGTACTTC
CDR3 protein: CASSKRARLAGGIRAGETQYF

V gene: TRBV11-2
J gene: TRBJ1-5
CDR3 length: 15
clone size: .
D gene: .
CDR3 DNA: TGTGCCAGCAGCTTAGCAGGGGTGAGCAATCAGCCCCAGCATTTT
CDR3 protein: CASSLAGVSNQPQHF

V gene: TRBV6-1
J gene: TRBJ2-1
CDR3 length: 14
clone size: .
D gene: .
CDR3 DNA: TGTGCCCCGAATCGGGGGGCGAGATACAATGAGCAGTTCTTC
CDR3 protein: CAPNRGARYNEQFF

V gene: TRBV6-5
J gene: TRBJ2-3
CDR3 length: 14
clone size: once
D gene: TRBD1
CDR3 DNA: TGTGCCAGCAGCTGGGACAGTCGCACAGATACGCAGTATTTT
CDR3 protein: CASSWDSRTDTQYF

V gene: TRBV5-8
J gene: TRBJ2-7
CDR3 length: 16
clone size: .
D gene: .
CDR3 DNA: TGTGCCAGCAGCTTACAGCTCTGGACCGGGACCTACGAGCAGTACTTC
CDR3 protein: CASSLQLWTGTYEQYF

V gene: TRBV14
J gene: TRBJ1-2
CDR3 length: 15
clone size: .
D gene: .
CDR3 DNA: TGTGCCAGCAGCCAAGGCCCGGGGGCGGTCTATGGCTACACCTTC
CDR3 protein: CASSQGPGAVYGYTF

V gene: TRBV28
J gene: TRBJ1-1
CDR3 length: 13
clone size: .
D gene: .
CDR3 DNA: TGTGCCAGCAGTTTGTCCGGTCAACCTGAAGCTTTCTTT
CDR3 protein: CASSLSGQPEAFF

V gene: TRBV13
J gene: TRBJ2-7
CDR3 length: 14
clone size: .
D gene: .
CDR3 DNA: TGTGCCAGCAGCAATACCGGGACATACTACGAGCAGTACTTC
CDR3 protein: CASSNTGTYYEQYF

V gene: TRBV13
J gene: TRBJ1-1
CDR3 length: 15
clone size: .
D gene: .
CDR3 DNA: TGTGCCAGCAGCCGCACCGGGACGGCGAACACTGAAGCTTTCTTT
CDR3 protein: CASSRTGTANTEAFF

V gene: TRBV4-2
J gene: TRBJ2-7
CDR3 length: 15
clone size: once
D gene: TRBD2
CDR3 DNA: TGTGCCAGCAGCCAAAAGGCTAGCGGCCCGCTGGAGCAGTACTTC
CDR3 protein: CASSQKASGPLEQYF

V gene: TRBV27
J gene: TRBJ2-3
CDR3 length: 12
clone size: .
D gene: .
CDR3 DNA: TGTGCCAGCAGGCCAAGCACAGATACGCAGTATTTT
CDR3 protein: CASRPSTDTQYF

V gene: TRBV28
J gene: TRBJ2-6
CDR3 length: 15
clone size: .
D gene: .
CDR3 DNA: TGTGCCAGCAGTTTTGAGGGCTCTGGGGCCAACGTCCTGACTTTC
CDR3 protein: CASSFEGSGANVLTF

V gene: TRBV7-3
J gene: TRBJ1-2
CDR3 length: 16
clone size: .
D gene: .
CDR3 DNA: TGTGCCAGCAGCTTAAACCAGGGGAGCAGTGGCTATGGCTACACCTTC
CDR3 protein: CASSLNQGSSGYGYTF

V gene: TRBV7-3
J gene: TRBJ2-2
CDR3 length: 12
clone size: once
D gene: .
CDR3 DNA: TGTGCCAGCAGCTTACATGCCGGGGAGCTGTTTTTT
CDR3 protein: CASSLHAGELFF

V gene: TRBV4-2
J gene: TRBJ1-5
CDR3 length: 16
clone size: .
D gene: TRBD1
CDR3 DNA: TGTGCCAGCAGCCGATTCGGACAGGATAGCAATCAGCCCCAGCATTTT
CDR3 protein: CASSRFGQDSNQPQHF

V gene: TRBV28
J gene: TRBJ2-1
CDR3 length: 12
clone size: .
D gene: .
CDR3 DNA: TGTGCCAGCAGTCTTAGGTTTAATGAGCAGTTCTTC
CDR3 protein: CASSLRFNEQFF

V gene: TRBV6-1
J gene: TRBJ2-1
CDR3 length: 14
clone size: .
D gene: TRBD2
CDR3 DNA: TGTGCCAGCAGTGATTCGGGGAGGGCCCATGAGCAGTTCTTC
CDR3 protein: CASSDSGRAHEQFF

V gene: TRBV5-5
J gene: TRBJ1-2
CDR3 length: 13
clone size: .
D gene: .
CDR3 DNA: TGTGCCAGCAGCCCCTGGCAGAGCGATGGCTACACCTTC
CDR3 protein: CASSPWQSDGYTF

V gene: TRBV6-1
J gene: TRBJ1-5
CDR3 length: 14
clone size: .
D gene: TRBD1
CDR3 DNA: TGTGCCAGCAGTGAGGGACAGAAAGATCAGCCCCAGCATTTT
CDR3 protein: CASSEGQKDQPQHF